These T cell receptor beta chains were read from a single sample in a study of blood T cell repertoires in COVID-19. Method: immunoSEQ multiplex PCR; TCRdb's copy keeps in-frame clones and lacks some. The sample contains approximately 320,000 clones, almost 85% of which appear only once. Sequenced: peripheral blood. All receptors come from a human donor in a cohort sampled during active COVID-19. The CDR3 runs from the conserved cysteine through the conserved F or W. Fields, in order: V gene, clone size, J gene, D gene, CDR3 DNA, CDR3 protein. A D gene is named only where the DNA matches it firmly. Clone size is shown for a subset of rows, as once, few, many or a class of expanded clone.

TRBV5-5	NA	TRBJ1-5	NA	TGTGCCAGCAGTCCCGGGGTCGGGAGGAATCAGCCCCAGCATTTT	CASSPGVGRNQPQHF
TRBV11-2	NA	TRBJ2-7	NA	TGTGCCAGCAGCTTCAAAGGGACACACTACGAGCAGTACTTC	CASSFKGTHYEQYF
TRBV2	NA	TRBJ1-1	NA	TGTGCCAGCAGTGAACGGAGGGGATCGAACACTGAAGCTTTCTTT	CASSERRGSNTEAFF
TRBV15	NA	TRBJ1-2	TRBD1	TGTGCCACCAGCAGACCCACAGGGGTGGGAGGTGGCTACACCTTC	CATSRPTGVGGGYTF
TRBV5-6	NA	TRBJ1-6	NA	TGTGCCAGCAGCCTGGGGGCCAGGGTAAATTCACCCCTCCACTTT	CASSLGARVNSPLHF
TRBV6-5	NA	TRBJ1-1	TRBD1	TGTGCCAGCAGTTACGGACAGGGGAACACTGAAGCTTTCTTT	CASSYGQGNTEAFF
TRBV12-3/TRBV12-4	NA	TRBJ1-2	TRBD1	TGTGCCAGCAGTCTCCGGGACAGGGCGTACACCTTC	CASSLRDRAYTF
TRBV7-2	NA	TRBJ2-5	NA	TGTGCCAGCAGCAGAAATCGAGGGACCCAGTACTTC	CASSRNRGTQYF
TRBV6-5	NA	TRBJ1-2	NA	TGTGCCAGCAGTTACGGAAATCGACAGCCCTATGGCTACACCTTC	CASSYGNRQPYGYTF
TRBV24-1	NA	TRBJ2-3	NA	TGTGCCACCGAGGGCAACACAGATACGCAGTATTTT	CATEGNTDTQYF
TRBV18	NA	TRBJ1-1	TRBD1	TGTGCCAGCTCATCGTTCCCGGGACAGGGGGCCTCTGAAGCTTTCTTT	CASSSFPGQGASEAFF
TRBV6-4	NA	TRBJ2-3	TRBD1	TGTGCCAGCAGATTTCCCGGGACAGGGAAAGCAGATACGCAGTATTTT	CASRFPGTGKADTQYF
TRBV9	NA	TRBJ1-6	NA	TGTGCCAGCAGCGGCCATCAGGGCGGCTATAATTCACCCCTCCACTTT	CASSGHQGGYNSPLHF
TRBV11-2	NA	TRBJ2-7	TRBD1	TGTGCCAGCAGCTTAGGGACAGGGGAGTACGAGCAGTACTTC	CASSLGTGEYEQYF
TRBV7-8	NA	TRBJ2-1	TRBD2	TGTGCCAGCAGCTTAAGACTAGCGGGGGTCAGCTCCTACAATGAGCAGTTCTTC	CASSLRLAGVSSYNEQFF
TRBV19	few	TRBJ2-3	NA	TGTGCCAGTAGCCGATCTAGCCAGGCTATAGGGTCAGATACGCAGTATTTT	CASSRSSQAIGSDTQYF
TRBV14	many	TRBJ2-7	NA	TGTGCCAGCAGTCCTAAAGGGGCCGAGCAGTACTTC	CASSPKGAEQYF
TRBV6-5	NA	TRBJ1-3	NA	TGTGCCAGCAGTTCCCAGGGGTTAGGAGGAAACACCATATATTTT	CASSSQGLGGNTIYF
TRBV9	NA	TRBJ2-6	TRBD2	TGTGCCAGCGGACGTTGGGGGGGCTCTGGGGCCAACGTCCTGACTTTC	CASGRWGGSGANVLTF
TRBV28	NA	TRBJ1-6	NA	TGTGCCAGCAGTCCTCCAGGGCCCTATTCACCCCTCCACTTT	CASSPPGPYSPLHF
TRBV11-2	NA	TRBJ2-2	TRBD1	TGTGCCACCCCCCGAGGACAGGGGGCCGCCGGGGAGCTGTTTTTT	CATPRGQGAAGELFF
TRBV7-9	NA	TRBJ1-2	TRBD1	TGTGCCAGCAGCTTAGGTGGACAGGGAATAGGGTATGGCTACACCTTC	CASSLGGQGIGYGYTF
TRBV6-1	NA	TRBJ2-2	TRBD1	TGTGCCAGCAGTGAAAGACAGGGCGCGAACACCGGGGAGCTGTTTTTT	CASSERQGANTGELFF
TRBV20-1	NA	TRBJ1-5	TRBD1	TGCAGTGCTAGTGGGCAGGGGGAAGTTTATAGCAATCAGCCCCAGCATTTT	CSASGQGEVYSNQPQHF
TRBV25-1	few	TRBJ2-5	NA	TGTGCCAGCAGTGAATCCAGGTTTCCACAAGAGACCCAGTACTTC	CASSESRFPQETQYF
TRBV14	NA	TRBJ2-3	NA	TGTGCCAGCACCCAAGAGAGAGGTGAAGATACGCAGTATTTT	CASTQERGEDTQYF
TRBV14	NA	TRBJ1-2	TRBD1	TGTGCCAGCAGCCAGACCACAGGGGTGATCTATGGCTACACCTTC	CASSQTTGVIYGYTF
TRBV10-3	NA	TRBJ2-2	TRBD2	TGTGCCATCAGTGGTTGGGGGGGAGGTTCCGGGGAGCTGTTTTTT	CAISGWGGGSGELFF
TRBV27	NA	TRBJ2-3	TRBD1	TGTGCCAGCAGTCCGGACAGGGTCGAAGATACGCAGTATTTT	CASSPDRVEDTQYF
TRBV3-1/TRBV3-2	NA	TRBJ2-7	TRBD2	TGTGCCAGCAGCATTATCCGGACTAGCGGGGGGGCCCGCGAGCAGTACTTC	CASSIIRTSGGAREQYF
TRBV5-4	NA	TRBJ2-5	TRBD2	TGTGCCAGCAGCTCTGGGACTAGCGGGGGCCTCCAAGAGACCCAGTACTTC	CASSSGTSGGLQETQYF
TRBV12-5	NA	TRBJ2-3	TRBD1	TGTGCTAGTGGTTTGTTCACCGGGACAGGGCGAACAGATACGCAGTATTTT	CASGLFTGTGRTDTQYF
TRBV27	NA	TRBJ2-5	TRBD1	TGTGCCAGCAGTCCTTGGACAGGGCAAGAGACCCAGTACTTC	CASSPWTGQETQYF
TRBV30	NA	TRBJ2-2	TRBD2	TGTGCCTGGAGAGCAAATTCCCGGACTAGCGGGGGCACCGGGGAGCTGTTTTTT	CAWRANSRTSGGTGELFF
TRBV10-3	NA	TRBJ2-3	TRBD2	TGTGCCATCAGCCGACTAGCGGGGGACACAGATACGCAGTATTTT	CAISRLAGDTDTQYF
TRBV4-2	NA	TRBJ1-3	TRBD1	TGTGCCAGCAGCCAAGGGGCCCTGACAGGGAGGGGAAACACCATATATTTT	CASSQGALTGRGNTIYF
TRBV12-5	few	TRBJ2-2	NA	TGTGCTAGTGGTTTGGGGGACCGGGGGACCGGGGAGCTGTTTTTT	CASGLGDRGTGELFF
TRBV5-4	once	TRBJ1-2	NA	TGTGCCAGCAGGAAGGACTACGGCTACACCTTC	CASRKDYGYTF
TRBV7-6	NA	TRBJ2-2	NA	TGTGCCAGCAGCACAGGGAGGAACACCGGGGAGCTGTTTTTT	CASSTGRNTGELFF
TRBV25-1	NA	TRBJ2-3	NA	TGTGCCAGCAGAGTAAGTGACCAGGGCAGGGATACGCAGTATTTT	CASRVSDQGRDTQYF
TRBV12-3/TRBV12-4	NA	TRBJ2-5	NA	TGTGCCAGCAGGACCCCAAAGGAGAAGACCCAGTACTTC	CASRTPKEKTQYF
TRBV27	NA	TRBJ1-3	NA	TGTGCCAGCAGTTTAACGGGGGGATACTCTGGAAACACCATATATTTT	CASSLTGGYSGNTIYF
TRBV19	NA	TRBJ1-2	NA	TGTGCCAGTAGAAATGACGCCCTAGGAGGCTACACCTTC	CASRNDALGGYTF
TRBV29-1	NA	TRBJ1-1	NA	TGCAGCGGACTTATGGGACACTCTGAAGCTTTCTTT	CSGLMGHSEAFF
TRBV7-2	NA	TRBJ1-1	NA	TGTGCCAGCAGCTTACAGGGGTGGTTCACTGAAGCTTTCTTT	CASSLQGWFTEAFF
TRBV11-2	NA	TRBJ2-7	TRBD1	TGTGCCAGCAGCTTAGCCGCAGGGGGCCAGTACGAGCAGTACTTC	CASSLAAGGQYEQYF
TRBV19	NA	TRBJ1-6	NA	TGTGCCAGTAGTATATACAGTAAGAAAGATTCACCCCTCCACTTT	CASSIYSKKDSPLHF
TRBV29-1	NA	TRBJ2-1	NA	TGCAGCGTTGAAGATTCCCCTATTCGGAGCTCCTACAATGAGCAGTTCTTC	CSVEDSPIRSSYNEQFF
TRBV5-1	NA	TRBJ1-4	NA	TGCGCCAGCAGCTTGGGGGGAGTAGCAGCCGAAAAACTGTTTTTT	CASSLGGVAAEKLFF
TRBV30	NA	TRBJ2-7	NA	TGTGCCTGGAGTCCACAGGGATACGAGCAGTACTTC	CAWSPQGYEQYF